This T cell receptor (beta chain) was identified in a study of blood T cell repertoires in COVID-19. Whole-study context: PBMCs, B-cell-depleted T cells, or T cells provided the cDNA or gDNA that made up the material.

Only a few counts were recorded for this clone. Some clones are missing from TCRdb's copy, which holds only in-frame ones; the method was immunoSEQ multiplex PCR. This repertoire shows some 150,000 clones, about 87% found once; its top ten account for 3.5% to 4%. Germline-derived CDR1 and CDR2 are SNHLY and FYNNEI. CDR3 length: 15 amino acids. V trimming: 5 bases; J trimming: 3 bases; junction bases outside the gene matches: 7. This chain uses TRBV2 with TRBJ1-3, with 7 bases identical to TRBD1. Material: peripheral blood. The TCR comes from a woman in her sixties or seventies who had recovered from COVID-19. Here the CDR3 DNA reads TGTGCCAGCAGTCGAACGCGGGACAGTGGAAACACCATATATTTT. Its protein product is CASSRTRDSGNTIYF.